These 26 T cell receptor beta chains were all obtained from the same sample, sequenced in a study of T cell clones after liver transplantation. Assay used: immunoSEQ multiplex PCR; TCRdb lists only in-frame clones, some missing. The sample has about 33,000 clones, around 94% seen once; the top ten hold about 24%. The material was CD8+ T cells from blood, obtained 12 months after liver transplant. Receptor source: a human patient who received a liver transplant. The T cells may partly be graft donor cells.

CDR3 bases: TGTGCCAGCAGTGAAGGGGCAGATACGCAGTATTTT. Amino acids: CASSEGADTQYF. The J gene is TRBJ2-3, the V gene TRBV2; D is uncertain. Germline CDR1 reads SNHLY; CDR2 reads FYNNEI. This CDR3 is 12 amino acids long. Between the trimmed V and J ends, which lost 1 base and 4 bases, there was a span of 3 bases.

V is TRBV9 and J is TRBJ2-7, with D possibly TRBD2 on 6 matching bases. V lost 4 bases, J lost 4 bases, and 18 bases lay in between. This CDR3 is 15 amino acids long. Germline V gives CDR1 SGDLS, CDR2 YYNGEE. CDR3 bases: TGTGCCAGCAGCCCAACGAGGGTCGCGGGGTACGAGCAGTACTTC. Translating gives CASSPTRVAGYEQYF.

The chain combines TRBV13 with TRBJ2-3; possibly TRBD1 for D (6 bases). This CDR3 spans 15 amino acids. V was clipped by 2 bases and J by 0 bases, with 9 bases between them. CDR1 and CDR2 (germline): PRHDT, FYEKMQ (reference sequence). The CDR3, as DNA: TGTGCCAGCAGCTTACTTGGACAGAGCACAGATACGCAGTATTTT. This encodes CASSLLGQSTDTQYF.

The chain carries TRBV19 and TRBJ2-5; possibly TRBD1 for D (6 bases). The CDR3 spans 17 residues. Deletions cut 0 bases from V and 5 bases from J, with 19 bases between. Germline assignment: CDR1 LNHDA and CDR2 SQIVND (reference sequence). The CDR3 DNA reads TGTGCCAGTAGTATAGATTTAGGGGCAGGGGCCGGGGAGACCCAGTACTTC. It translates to CASSIDLGAGAGETQYF.

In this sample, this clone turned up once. CDR3 region: CASRSEGVDGYTF. CDR3 DNA sequence: TGTGCCAGCAGGTCGGAGGGAGTGGATGGCTACACCTTC. V gene TRBV27 combines with J gene TRBJ1-2; D gene unclear. In germline, CDR1 is MNHEY, CDR2 SMNVEV (reference sequence). V lost 6 bases and J 6 bases, leaving 14 bases between the germline ends. The CDR3 totals 13 residues.

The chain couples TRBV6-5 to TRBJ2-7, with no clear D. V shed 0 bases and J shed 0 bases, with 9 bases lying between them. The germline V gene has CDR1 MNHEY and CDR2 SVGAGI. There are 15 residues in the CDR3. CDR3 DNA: TGTGCCAGCAGTTACTCCGGGCGACGCTCCTACGAGCAGTACTTC. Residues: CASSYSGRRSYEQYF.

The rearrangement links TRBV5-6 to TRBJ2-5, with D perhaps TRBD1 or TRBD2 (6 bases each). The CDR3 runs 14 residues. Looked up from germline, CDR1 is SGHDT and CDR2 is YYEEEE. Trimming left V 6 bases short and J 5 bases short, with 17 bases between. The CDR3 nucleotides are TGTGCCAGCACCCAGAGTGGGGGGCGGGAGACCCAGTACTTC. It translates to CASTQSGGRETQYF.

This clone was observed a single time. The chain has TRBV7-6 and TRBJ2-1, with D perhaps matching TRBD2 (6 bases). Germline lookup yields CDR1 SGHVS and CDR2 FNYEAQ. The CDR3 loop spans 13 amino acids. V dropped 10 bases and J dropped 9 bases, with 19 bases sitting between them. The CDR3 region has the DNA TGTGCCACTTCGGGAGTCCCGCGAGGTGAGCAGTTCTTC. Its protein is CATSGVPRGEQFF.

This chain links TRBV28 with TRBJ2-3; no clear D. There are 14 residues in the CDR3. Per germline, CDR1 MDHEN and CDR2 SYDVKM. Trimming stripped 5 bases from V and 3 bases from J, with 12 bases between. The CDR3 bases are TGTGCCAGCAGTACCGATGCTTCGACAGATACGCAGTATTTT. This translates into CASSTDASTDTQYF.

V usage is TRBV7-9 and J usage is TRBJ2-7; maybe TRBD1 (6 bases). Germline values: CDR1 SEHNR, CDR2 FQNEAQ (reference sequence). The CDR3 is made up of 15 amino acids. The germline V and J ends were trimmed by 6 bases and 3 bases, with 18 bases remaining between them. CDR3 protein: CASSLGQGRHYEQYF. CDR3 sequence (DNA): TGTGCCAGCAGTTTGGGGCAGGGGAGACACTACGAGCAGTACTTC.

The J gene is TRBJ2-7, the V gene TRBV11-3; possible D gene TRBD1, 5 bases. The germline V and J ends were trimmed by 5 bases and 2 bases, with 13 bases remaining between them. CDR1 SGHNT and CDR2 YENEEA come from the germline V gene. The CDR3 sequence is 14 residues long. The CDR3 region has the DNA TGTGCCAGCAGCCAACGTGGACAAACCTACGAGCAGTACTTC. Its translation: CASSQRGQTYEQYF.

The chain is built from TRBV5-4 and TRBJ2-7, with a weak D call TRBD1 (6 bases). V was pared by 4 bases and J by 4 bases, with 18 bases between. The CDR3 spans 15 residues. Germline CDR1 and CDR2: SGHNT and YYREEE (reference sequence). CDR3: CASSIRDTEFYEQYF. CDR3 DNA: TGTGCCAGCAGCATCCGGGACACGGAATTTTACGAGCAGTACTTC.

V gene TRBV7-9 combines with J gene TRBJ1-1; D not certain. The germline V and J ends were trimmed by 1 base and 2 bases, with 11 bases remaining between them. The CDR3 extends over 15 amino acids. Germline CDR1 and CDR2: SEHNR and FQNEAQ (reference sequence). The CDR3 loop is CASSLVEMYNTEAFF. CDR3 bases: TGTGCCAGCAGCTTAGTGGAGATGTATAACACTGAAGCTTTCTTT. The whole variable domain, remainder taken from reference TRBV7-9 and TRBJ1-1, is DTGVSQNPRHKITKRGQNVTFRCDPISEHNRLYWYRQTLGQGPEFLTYFQNEAQLEKSRLLSDRFSAERPKGSFSTLEIQRTEQGDSAMYLCASSLVEMYNTEAFFGQGTRLTVV.

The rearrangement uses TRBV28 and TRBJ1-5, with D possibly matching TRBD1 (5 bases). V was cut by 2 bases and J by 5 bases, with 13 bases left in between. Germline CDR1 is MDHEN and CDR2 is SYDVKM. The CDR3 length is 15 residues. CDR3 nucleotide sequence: TGTGCCAGCAGTTTAGCCCGGGGGGGGGATCAGCCCCAGCATTTT. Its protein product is CASSLARGGDQPQHF.

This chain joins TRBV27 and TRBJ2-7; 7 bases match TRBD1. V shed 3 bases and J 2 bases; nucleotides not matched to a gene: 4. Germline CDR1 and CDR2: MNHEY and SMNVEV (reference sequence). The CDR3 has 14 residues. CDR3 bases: TGTGCCAGCAGTTTCGGTGACAGGGCCTACGAGCAGTACTTC. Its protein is CASSFGDRAYEQYF.

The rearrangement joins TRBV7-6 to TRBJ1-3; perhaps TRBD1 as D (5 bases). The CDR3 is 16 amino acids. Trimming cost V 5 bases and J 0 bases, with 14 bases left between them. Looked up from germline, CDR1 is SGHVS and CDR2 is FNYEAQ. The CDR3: CASSPGPGYSGNTIYF. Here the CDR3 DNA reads TGTGCCAGCAGCCCCGGCCCAGGGTACTCTGGAAACACCATATATTTT.

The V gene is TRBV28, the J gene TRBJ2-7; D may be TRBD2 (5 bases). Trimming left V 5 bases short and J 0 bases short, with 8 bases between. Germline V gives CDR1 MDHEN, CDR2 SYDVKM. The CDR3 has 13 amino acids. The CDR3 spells CASSSGYSYEQYF. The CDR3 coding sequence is TGTGCCAGCAGTAGCGGATACTCCTACGAGCAGTACTTC.

The CDR3 nucleotides are TGTGCCAGCAGCCAAGTAGTCACAGGGGTGAACACTGAAGCTTTCTTT. Translated, it gives CASSQVVTGVNTEAFF. V is TRBV14 and J is TRBJ1-1; 7 nucleotides align to TRBD1. CDR1 and CDR2 from the germline V gene are SGHDN and FVKESK. The CDR3 covers 16 residues. Trimming cost V 1 base and J 0 bases; bases outside gene matches: 5.

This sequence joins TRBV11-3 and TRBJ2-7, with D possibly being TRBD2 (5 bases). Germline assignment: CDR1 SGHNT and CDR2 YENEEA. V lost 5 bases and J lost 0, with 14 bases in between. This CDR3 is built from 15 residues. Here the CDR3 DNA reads TGTGCCAGCAGCCCAAGGACTGAGAGCTCCTACGAGCAGTACTTC. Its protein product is CASSPRTESSYEQYF.

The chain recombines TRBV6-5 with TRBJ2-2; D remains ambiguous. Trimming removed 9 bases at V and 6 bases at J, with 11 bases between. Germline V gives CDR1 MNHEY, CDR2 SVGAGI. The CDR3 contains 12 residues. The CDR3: CASLPDSGELFF. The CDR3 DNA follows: TGTGCCAGTCTCCCTGATTCCGGGGAGCTGTTTTTT.

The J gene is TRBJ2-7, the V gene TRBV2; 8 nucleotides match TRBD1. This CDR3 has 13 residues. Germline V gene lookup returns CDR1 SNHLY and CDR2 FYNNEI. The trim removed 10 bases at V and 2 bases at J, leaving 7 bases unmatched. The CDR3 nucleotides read TGTGCCATCCGGACAGGGCAGGCCTACGAGCAGTACTTC. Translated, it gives CAIRTGQAYEQYF.

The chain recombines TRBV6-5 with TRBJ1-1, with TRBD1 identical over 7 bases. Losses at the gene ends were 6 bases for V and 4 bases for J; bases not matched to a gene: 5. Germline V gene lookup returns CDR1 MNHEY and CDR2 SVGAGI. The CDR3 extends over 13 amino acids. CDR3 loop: CASRRQGSTEAFF. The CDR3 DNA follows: TGTGCCAGCAGACGACAGGGAAGCACTGAAGCTTTCTTT.

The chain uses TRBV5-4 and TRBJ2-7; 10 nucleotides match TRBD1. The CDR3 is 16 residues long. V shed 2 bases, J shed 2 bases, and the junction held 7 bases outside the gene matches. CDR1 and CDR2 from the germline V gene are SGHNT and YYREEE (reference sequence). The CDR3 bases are TGTGCCAGCAGCTTCCGGGACAGGGGTTTTGCCTACGAGCAGTACTTC. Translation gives CASSFRDRGFAYEQYF.

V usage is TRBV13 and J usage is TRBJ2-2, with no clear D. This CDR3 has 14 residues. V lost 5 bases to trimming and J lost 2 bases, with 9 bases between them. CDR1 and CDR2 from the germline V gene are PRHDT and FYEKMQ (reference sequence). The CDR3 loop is CASSARSNTGELFF. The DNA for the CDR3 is TGTGCCAGCAGCGCCCGGAGTAACACCGGGGAGCTGTTTTTT. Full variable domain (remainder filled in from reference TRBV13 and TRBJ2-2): AAGVIQSPRHLIKEKRETATLKCYPIPRHDTVYWYQQGPGQDPQFLISFYEKMQSDKGSIPDRFSAQQFSDYHSELNMSSLELGDSALYFCASSARSNTGELFFGEGSRLTVL.

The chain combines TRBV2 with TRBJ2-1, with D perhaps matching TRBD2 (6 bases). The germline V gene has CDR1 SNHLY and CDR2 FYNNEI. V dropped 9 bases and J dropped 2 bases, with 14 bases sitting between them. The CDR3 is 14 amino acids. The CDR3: CASLTGEAYNEQFF. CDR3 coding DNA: TGTGCCAGTCTAACGGGAGAAGCCTACAATGAGCAGTTCTTC. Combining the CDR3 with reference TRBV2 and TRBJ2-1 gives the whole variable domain EPEVTQTPSHQVTQMGQEVILRCVPISNHLYFYWYRQILGQKVEFLVSFYNNEISEKSEIFDDQFSVERPDGSNFTLKIRSTKLEDSAMYFCASLTGEAYNEQFFGPGTRLTVL.

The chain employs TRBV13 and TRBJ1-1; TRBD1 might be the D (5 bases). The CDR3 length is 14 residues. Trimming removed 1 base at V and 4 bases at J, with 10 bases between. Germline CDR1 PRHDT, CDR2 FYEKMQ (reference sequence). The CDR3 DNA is TGTGCCAGCAGCTTAGTAGGGGAGGGCACTGAAGCTTTCTTT. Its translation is CASSLVGEGTEAFF.